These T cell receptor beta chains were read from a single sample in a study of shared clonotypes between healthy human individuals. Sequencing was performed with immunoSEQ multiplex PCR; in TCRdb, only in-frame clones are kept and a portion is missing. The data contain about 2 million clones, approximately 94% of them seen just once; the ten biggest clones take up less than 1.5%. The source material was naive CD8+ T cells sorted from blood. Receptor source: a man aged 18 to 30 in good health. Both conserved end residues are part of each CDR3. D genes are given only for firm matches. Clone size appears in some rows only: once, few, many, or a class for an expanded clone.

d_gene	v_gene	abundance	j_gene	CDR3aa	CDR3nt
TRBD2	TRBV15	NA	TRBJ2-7	CATSGTPWGTSGTEQYF	TGTGCCACCAGCGGAACCCCCTGGGGGACTAGCGGGACCGAGCAGTACTTC
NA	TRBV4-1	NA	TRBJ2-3	CASMGAGDTQYF	TGCGCCAGCATGGGGGCCGGAGATACGCAGTATTTT
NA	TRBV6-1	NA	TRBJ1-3	CATHFGGNTIYF	TGTGCCACTCATTTCGGCGGAAACACCATATATTTT
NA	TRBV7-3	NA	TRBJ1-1	CASSLSGYTEAFF	TGTGCCAGCAGCTTATCAGGGTACACTGAAGCTTTCTTT
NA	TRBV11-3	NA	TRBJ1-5	CASSFRQSLILNRCQPQHF	TGTGCCAGCAGCTTCCGACAGTCGTTAATTCTAAATCGGTGTCAGCCCCAGCATTTT
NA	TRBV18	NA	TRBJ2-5	CASSPPGPVQETQYF	TGTGCCAGCTCACCACCGGGGCCAGTCCAAGAGACCCAGTACTTC
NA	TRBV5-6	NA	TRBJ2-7	CASSPQGNYEQYF	TGTGCCAGCAGCCCCCAGGGCAACTACGAGCAGTACTTC
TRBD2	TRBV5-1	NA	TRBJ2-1	CASSLVGLAGVGNEQFF	TGCGCCAGCAGCTTGGTCGGACTAGCGGGAGTTGGAAATGAGCAGTTCTTC
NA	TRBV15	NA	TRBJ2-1	CATSRGSGLSSYNEQFF	TGTGCCACCAGCAGAGGGAGCGGCCTAAGCTCCTACAATGAGCAGTTCTTC
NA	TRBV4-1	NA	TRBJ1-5	CASSPGRQALGGPQHF	TGCGCCAGCAGCCCCGGGCGACAGGCCCTAGGTGGGCCCCAGCATTTT
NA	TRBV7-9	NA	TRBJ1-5	CASSLAGDGSNQPQHF	TGTGCCAGCAGCTTAGCGGGCGACGGAAGCAATCAGCCCCAGCATTTT
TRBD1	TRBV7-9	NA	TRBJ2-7	CASSPSRDRVYEQYF	TGTGCCAGCAGCCCCTCTCGGGACAGGGTTTACGAGCAGTACTTC
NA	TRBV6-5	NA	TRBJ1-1	CASSFLVEHPGTEAFF	TGTGCCAGCAGTTTCCTGGTCGAACACCCGGGTACTGAAGCTTTCTTT
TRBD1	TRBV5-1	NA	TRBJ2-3	CASSLGQGGTDTQYF	TGCGCCAGCAGCTTGGGACAGGGAGGCACAGATACGCAGTATTTT
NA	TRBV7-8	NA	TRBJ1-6	CASSLPRGSQESPLHF	TGTGCCAGCAGCCTCCCCCGTGGATCCCAGGAGTCACCCCTCCACTTT
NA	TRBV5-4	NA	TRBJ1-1	CASGEVITEAFF	TGTGCCAGCGGGGAGGTCATCACTGAAGCTTTCTTT
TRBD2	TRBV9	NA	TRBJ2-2	CASSVGTSSVGELFF	TGTGCCAGCAGCGTGGGGACTAGCAGTGTCGGGGAGCTGTTTTTT
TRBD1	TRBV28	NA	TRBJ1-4	CVSSFWQGVTNEKLFF	TGTGTCAGCAGTTTTTGGCAGGGGGTGACTAATGAAAAACTGTTTTTT
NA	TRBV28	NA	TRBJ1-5	CASSQWGGEQPQHF	TGTGCCAGCAGCCAGTGGGGGGGGGAGCAGCCCCAGCATTTT
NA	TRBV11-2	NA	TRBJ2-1	CASSLVAGRYNEQFF	TGTGCCAGCAGCTTAGTTGCGGGACGATACAATGAGCAGTTCTTC
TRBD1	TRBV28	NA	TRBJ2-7	CASRSGQGRYEQYF	TGTGCCAGCAGAAGCGGACAGGGAAGGTACGAGCAGTACTTC
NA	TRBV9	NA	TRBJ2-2	CASAGQPNTGELFF	TGTGCCAGCGCTGGACAGCCCAACACCGGGGAGCTGTTTTTT
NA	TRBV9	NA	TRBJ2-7	CASSVQVGYEQYF	TGTGCCAGCAGCGTACAGGTGGGCTACGAGCAGTACTTC
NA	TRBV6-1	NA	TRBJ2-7	CASSELGTSYEQYF	TGTGCCAGCAGTGAACTAGGCACCTCCTACGAGCAGTACTTC
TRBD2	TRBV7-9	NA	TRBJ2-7	CASSLGGGWGEQYF	TGTGCCAGCAGCTTAGGCGGGGGATGGGGCGAGCAGTACTTC
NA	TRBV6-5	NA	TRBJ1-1	CASSSGVAAFF	TGTGCCAGCAGTTCCGGGGTGGCAGCTTTCTTT
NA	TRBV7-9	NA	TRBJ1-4	CASSLQRAGRQINEKLFF	TGTGCCAGCAGCTTACAACGGGCGGGGAGGCAGATTAATGAAAAACTGTTTTTT
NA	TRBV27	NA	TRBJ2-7	CASSTTKTYEQYF	TGTGCCAGCAGTACTACAAAGACCTACGAGCAGTACTTC
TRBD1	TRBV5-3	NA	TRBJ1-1	CARSLGGQGWTEAFF	TGTGCCAGAAGCTTGGGGGGACAGGGGTGGACTGAAGCTTTCTTT
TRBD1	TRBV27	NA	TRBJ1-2	CASSPPGQPFYGYTF	TGTGCCAGCAGTCCCCCGGGACAGCCTTTCTATGGCTACACCTTC
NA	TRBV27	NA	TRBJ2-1	CASGPSGRPYGEQFF	TGTGCCAGCGGACCTAGTGGACGACCTTACGGTGAGCAGTTCTTC
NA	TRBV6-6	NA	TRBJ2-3	CASSYLGDRTDTQYF	TGTGCCAGCAGTTACTTGGGGGATCGCACAGATACGCAGTATTTT
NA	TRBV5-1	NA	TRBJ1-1	CASSLGRGRLNTEAFF	TGCGCCAGCAGCTTGGGCCGGGGACGGCTGAACACTGAAGCTTTCTTT
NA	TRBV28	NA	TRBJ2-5	CASSFREVQETQYF	TGTGCCAGCAGTTTCAGGGAAGTACAAGAGACCCAGTACTTC
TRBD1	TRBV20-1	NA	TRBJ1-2	CSVGTGNGYTF	TGCAGTGTTGGGACAGGGAATGGCTACACCTTC
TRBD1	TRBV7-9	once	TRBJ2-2	CASSSPRTGAGELFF	TGTGCCAGCAGCTCACCCCGGACAGGGGCTGGGGAGCTGTTTTTT
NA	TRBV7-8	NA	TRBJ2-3	CASSQMGTDTQYF	TGTGCCAGCAGCCAGATGGGCACAGATACGCAGTATTTT
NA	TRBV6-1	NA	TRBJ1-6	CASSELTASSSYNSPLHF	TGTGCCAGCAGTGAGTTGACAGCCTCGAGCTCCTATAATTCACCCCTCCACTTT
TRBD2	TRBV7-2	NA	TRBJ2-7	CASSSVGTSGSREPYEQYF	TGTGCCAGCAGCTCCGTGGGGACTAGCGGGAGTAGGGAACCCTACGAGCAGTACTTC
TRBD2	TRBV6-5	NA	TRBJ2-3	CASSYNSGREGDTQYF	TGTGCCAGCAGTTATAATAGCGGGAGAGAGGGAGATACGCAGTATTTT
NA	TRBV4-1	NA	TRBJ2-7	CASSEETGTYEQYF	TGCGCCAGCAGCGAAGAGACAGGCACCTACGAGCAGTACTTC
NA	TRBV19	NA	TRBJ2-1	CASSIRERNNEQFF	TGTGCCAGTAGTATCCGGGAGAGGAACAATGAGCAGTTCTTC
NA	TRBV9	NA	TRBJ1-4	CASSASVGGAQTTTNEKLFF	TGTGCCAGCAGCGCCAGCGTGGGCGGGGCGCAAACCACAACTAATGAAAAACTGTTTTTT
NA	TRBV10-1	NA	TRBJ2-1	CASSEYRQDWRDEQFF	TGCGCCAGCAGTGAGTACCGACAGGACTGGAGGGATGAGCAGTTCTTC